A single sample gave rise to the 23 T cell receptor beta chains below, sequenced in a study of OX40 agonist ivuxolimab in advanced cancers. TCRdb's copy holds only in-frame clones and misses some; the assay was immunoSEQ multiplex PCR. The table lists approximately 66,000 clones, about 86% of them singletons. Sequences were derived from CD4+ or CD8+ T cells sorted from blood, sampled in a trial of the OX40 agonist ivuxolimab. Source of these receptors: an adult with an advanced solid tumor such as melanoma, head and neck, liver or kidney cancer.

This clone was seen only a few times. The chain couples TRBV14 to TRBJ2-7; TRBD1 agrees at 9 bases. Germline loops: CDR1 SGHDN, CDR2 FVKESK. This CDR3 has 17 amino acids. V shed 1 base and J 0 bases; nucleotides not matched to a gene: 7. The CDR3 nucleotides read TGTGCCAGCAGCCAAGGTCTCCGGACAGGGGTCTCCTACGAGCAGTACTTC. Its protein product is CASSQGLRTGVSYEQYF.

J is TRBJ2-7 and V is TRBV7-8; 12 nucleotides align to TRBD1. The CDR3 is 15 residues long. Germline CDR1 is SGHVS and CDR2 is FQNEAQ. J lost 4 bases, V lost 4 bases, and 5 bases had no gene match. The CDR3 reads CASSYRDRGLYEQYF. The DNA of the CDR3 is TGTGCCAGCAGCTACCGGGACAGGGGGCTGTACGAGCAGTACTTC.

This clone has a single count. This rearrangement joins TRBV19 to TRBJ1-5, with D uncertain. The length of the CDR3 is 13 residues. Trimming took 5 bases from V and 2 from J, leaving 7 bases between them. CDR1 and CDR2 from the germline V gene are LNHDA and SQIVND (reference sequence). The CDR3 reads CASSEGRNQPQHF. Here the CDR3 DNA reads TGTGCCAGTAGTGAGGGCCGCAATCAGCCCCAGCATTTT.

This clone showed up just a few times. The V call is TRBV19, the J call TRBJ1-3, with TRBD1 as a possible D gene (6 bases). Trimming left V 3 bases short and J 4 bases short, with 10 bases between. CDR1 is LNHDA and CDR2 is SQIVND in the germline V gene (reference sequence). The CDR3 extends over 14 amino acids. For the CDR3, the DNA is TGTGCCAGTAGTATCAACAGGGAAGGAAACACCATATATTTT. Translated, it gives CASSINREGNTIYF.

CDR3 loop: CASSPEGPGANVLTF. CDR3 in DNA: TGTGCCAGCAGCCCTGAGGGGCCCGGGGCCAACGTCCTGACTTTC. The rearrangement joins TRBV6-4 to TRBJ2-6; the D gene could be TRBD1 or TRBD2 (5 bases each). Germline CDR1 reads MRHNA; CDR2 reads SNTAGT. Deletions cut 6 bases from V and 4 bases from J, with 13 bases between. There are 15 residues in the CDR3.

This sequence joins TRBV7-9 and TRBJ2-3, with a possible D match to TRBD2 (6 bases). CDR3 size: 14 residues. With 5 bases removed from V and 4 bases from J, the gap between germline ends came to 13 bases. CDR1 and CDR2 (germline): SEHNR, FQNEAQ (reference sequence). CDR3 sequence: CASSPPPSADTQYF. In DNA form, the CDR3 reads TGTGCCAGCAGCCCACCCCCTAGCGCAGATACGCAGTATTTT.

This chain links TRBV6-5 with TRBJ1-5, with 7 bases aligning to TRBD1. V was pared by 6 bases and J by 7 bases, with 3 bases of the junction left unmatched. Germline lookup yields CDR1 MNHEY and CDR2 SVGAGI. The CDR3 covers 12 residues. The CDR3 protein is CASSTGVQPQHF. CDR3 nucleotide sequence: TGTGCCAGCAGCACAGGGGTACAGCCCCAGCATTTT.

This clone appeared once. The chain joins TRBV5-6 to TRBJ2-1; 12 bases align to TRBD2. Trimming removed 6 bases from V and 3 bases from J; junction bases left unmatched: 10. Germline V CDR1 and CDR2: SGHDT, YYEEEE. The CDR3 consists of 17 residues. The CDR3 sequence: CASTERTSGDYYNEQFF. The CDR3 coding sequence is TGTGCCAGCACCGAAAGGACTAGCGGGGATTACTACAATGAGCAGTTCTTC.

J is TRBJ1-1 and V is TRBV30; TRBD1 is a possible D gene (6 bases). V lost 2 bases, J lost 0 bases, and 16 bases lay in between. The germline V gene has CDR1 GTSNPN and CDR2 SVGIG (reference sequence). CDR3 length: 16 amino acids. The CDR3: CAWSTGGAFMNTEAFF. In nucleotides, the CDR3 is TGTGCCTGGAGTACCGGGGGCGCTTTCATGAACACTGAAGCTTTCTTT. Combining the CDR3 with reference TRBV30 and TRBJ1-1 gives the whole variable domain SQTIHQWPATLVQPVGSPLSLECTVEGTSNPNLYWYRQAAGRGLQLLFYSVGIGQISSEVPQNLSASRPQDRQFILSSKKLLLSDSGFYLCAWSTGGAFMNTEAFFGQGTRLTVV.

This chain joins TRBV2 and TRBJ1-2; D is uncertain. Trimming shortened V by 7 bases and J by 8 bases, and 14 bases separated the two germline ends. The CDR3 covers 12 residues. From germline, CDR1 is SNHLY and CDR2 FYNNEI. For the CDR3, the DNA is TGTGCCAGCACCTACACGGCGACGGGCTACACCTTC. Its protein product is CASTYTATGYTF.

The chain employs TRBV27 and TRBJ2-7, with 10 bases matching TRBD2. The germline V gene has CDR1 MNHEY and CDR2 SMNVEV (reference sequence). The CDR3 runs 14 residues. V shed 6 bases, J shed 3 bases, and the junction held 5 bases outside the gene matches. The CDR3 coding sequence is TGTGCCAGCAGATTACTAGCGGGGCGCTACGAGCAGTACTTC. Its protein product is CASRLLAGRYEQYF.

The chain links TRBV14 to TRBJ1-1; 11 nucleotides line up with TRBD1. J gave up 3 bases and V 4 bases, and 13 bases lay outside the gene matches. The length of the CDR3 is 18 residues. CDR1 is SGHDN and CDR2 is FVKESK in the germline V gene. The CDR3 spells CASSLWTGGEVWDTEAFF. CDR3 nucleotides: TGTGCCAGCAGCCTCTGGACAGGGGGCGAGGTGTGGGACACTGAAGCTTTCTTT.

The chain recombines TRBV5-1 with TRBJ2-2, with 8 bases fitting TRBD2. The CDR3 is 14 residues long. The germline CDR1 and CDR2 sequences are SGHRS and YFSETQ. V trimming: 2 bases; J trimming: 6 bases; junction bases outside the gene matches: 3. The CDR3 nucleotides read TGCGCCAGCAGCTTTCGGGGGGGACCCGGGGAGCTGTTTTTT. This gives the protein CASSFRGGPGELFF.

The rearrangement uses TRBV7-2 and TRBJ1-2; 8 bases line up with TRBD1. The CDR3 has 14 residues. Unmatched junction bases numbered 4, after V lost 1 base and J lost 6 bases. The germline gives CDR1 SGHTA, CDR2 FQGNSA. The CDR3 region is CASSLVGQGHGYTF. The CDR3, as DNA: TGTGCCAGCAGCTTAGTAGGACAGGGTCATGGCTACACCTTC.

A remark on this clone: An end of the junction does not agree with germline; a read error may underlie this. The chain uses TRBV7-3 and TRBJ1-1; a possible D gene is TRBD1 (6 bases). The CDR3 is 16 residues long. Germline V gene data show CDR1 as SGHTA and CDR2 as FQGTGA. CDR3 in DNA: TGTGCCAGCAGTTTAACGGCCCAGGGGCCTTACACTGAAGCTTTCTTT. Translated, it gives CASSLTAQGPYTEAFF.

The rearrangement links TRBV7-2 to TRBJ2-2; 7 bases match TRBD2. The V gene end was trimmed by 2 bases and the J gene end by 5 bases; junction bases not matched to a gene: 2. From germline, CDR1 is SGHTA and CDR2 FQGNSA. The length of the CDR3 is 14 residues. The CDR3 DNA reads TGTGCCAGCAGCTTATTAGCGGGTACCGGGGAGCTGTTTTTT. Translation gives CASSLLAGTGELFF.

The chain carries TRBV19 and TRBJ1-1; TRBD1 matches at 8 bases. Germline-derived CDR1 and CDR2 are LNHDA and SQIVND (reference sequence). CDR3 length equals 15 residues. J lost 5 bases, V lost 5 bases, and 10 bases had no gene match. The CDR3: CASSLRTGRETEAFF. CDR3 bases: TGTGCCAGTAGTCTCAGGACAGGGAGGGAAACTGAAGCTTTCTTT.

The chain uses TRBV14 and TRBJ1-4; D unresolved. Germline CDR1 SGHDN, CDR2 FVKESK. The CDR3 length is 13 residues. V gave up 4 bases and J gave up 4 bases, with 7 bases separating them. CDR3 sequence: CASSPLYNEKLFF. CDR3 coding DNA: TGTGCCAGCAGCCCTTTGTATAATGAAAAACTGTTTTTT.

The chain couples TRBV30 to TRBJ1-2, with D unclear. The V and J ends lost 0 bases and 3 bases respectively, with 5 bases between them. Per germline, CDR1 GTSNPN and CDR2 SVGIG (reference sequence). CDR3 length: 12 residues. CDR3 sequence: CAWSVADYGYTF. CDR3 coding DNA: TGTGCCTGGAGTGTGGCAGACTATGGCTACACCTTC. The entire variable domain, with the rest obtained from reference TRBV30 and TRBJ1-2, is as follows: SQTIHQWPATLVQPVGSPLSLECTVEGTSNPNLYWYRQAAGRGLQLLFYSVGIGQISSEVPQNLSASRPQDRQFILSSKKLLLSDSGFYLCAWSVADYGYTFGSGTRLTVV.

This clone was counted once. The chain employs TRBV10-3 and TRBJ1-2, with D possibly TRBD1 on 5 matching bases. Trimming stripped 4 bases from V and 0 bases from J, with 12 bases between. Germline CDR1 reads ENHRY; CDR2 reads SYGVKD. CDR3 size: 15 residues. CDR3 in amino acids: CAISGTQAANYGYTF. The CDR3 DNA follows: TGTGCCATCAGTGGAACACAGGCAGCTAACTATGGCTACACCTTC.

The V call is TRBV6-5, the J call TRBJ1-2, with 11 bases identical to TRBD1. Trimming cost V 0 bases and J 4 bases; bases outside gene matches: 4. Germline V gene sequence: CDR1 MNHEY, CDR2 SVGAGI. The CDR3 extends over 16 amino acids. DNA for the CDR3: TGTGCCAGCAGTTACTCGAGGACAGGGGGCGGCTATGGCTACACCTTC. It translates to CASSYSRTGGGYGYTF.

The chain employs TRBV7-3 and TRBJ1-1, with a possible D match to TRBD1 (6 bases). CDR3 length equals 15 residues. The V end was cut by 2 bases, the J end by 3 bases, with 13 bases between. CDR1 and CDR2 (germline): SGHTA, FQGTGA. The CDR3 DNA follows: TGTGCCAGCAGCTTATCAGGGGCTCTGGACACTGAAGCTTTCTTT. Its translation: CASSLSGALDTEAFF.

The CDR3 sequence: CASSYSRTWRGTEAFF. The CDR3 region has the DNA TGTGCCAGCAGTTACTCGAGGACGTGGAGGGGAACTGAAGCTTTCTTT. This chain connects TRBV6-5 to TRBJ1-1, with D perhaps matching TRBD1 (5 bases). The V end was cut by 0 bases, the J end by 5 bases, with 16 bases between. Per the germline V gene, CDR1 is MNHEY and CDR2 is SVGAGI. The length of the CDR3 is 16 residues.